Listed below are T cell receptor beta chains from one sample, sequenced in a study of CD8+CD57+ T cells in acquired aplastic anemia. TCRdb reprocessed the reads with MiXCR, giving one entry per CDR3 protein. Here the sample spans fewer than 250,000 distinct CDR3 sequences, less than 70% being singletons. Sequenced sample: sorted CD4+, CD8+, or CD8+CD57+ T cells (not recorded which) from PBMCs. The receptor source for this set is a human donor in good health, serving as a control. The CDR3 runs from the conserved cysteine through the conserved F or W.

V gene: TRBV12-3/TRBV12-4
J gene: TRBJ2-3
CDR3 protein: CASTGQGSSTDTQYF

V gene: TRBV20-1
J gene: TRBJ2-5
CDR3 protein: CSARDLGQPQYF

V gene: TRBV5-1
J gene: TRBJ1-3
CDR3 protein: CASSSGTGPGNTIYF

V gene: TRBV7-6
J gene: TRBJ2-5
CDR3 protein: CAGTPSQETQYF

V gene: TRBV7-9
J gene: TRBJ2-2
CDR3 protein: CASSSYDRELFF

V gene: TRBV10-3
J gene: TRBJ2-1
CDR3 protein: CAMGVGTSTKDEQFF

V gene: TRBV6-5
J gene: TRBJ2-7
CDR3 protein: CARGPKRGYF

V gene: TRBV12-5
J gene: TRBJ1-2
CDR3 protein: CARGTGGGLYGYTF

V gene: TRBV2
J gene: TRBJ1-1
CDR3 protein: CASSSPGWGAFF

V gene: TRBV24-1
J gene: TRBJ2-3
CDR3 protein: CASSYEAGQGAWDTQYF

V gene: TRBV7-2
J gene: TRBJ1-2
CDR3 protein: CASSPQTGAVDGYTF

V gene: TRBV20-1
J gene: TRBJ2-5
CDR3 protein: CSARGATKETQYF

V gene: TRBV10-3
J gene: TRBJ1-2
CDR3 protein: CAISGGGRTNYGYTF

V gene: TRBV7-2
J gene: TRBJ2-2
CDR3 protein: CASSLVATTGELFF

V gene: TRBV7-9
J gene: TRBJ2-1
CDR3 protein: CASSVVGRDSINNEQFF

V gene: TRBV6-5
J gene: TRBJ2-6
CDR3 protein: CASSYSLGANALTF

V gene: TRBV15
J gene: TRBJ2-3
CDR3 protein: CATSGGLQSSTDTQYF

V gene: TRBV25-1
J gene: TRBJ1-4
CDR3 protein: CASSALQGRDEKLFF

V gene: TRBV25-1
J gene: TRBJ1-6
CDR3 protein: CASSEWGEESSPLHF

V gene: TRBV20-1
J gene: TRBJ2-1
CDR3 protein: CSARVLAYNEQFF

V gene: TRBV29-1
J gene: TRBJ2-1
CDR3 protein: CSVGGQENAYNEQFF

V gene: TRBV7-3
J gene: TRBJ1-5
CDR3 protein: CASSSGQGLPQHF

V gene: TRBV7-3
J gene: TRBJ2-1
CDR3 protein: CASSPRVSSYNEQFF

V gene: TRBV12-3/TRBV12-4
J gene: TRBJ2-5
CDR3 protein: CASSISGAQETQYF

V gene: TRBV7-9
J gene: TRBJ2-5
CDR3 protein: CASSLEKGSGQETQYF

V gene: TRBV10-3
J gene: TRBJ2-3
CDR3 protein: CAISDTSDSSTDTQYF

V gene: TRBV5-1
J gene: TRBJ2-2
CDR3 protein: CASSSRPRDLNTGELFF

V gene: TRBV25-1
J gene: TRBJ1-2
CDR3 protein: CASSEYLGSTYGYTF

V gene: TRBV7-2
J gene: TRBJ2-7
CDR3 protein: CASSLAGTGGAAYEQYF

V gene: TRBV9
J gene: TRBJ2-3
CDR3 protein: CASSALAIGTDTQYF

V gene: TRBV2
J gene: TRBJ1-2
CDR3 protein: CASSFSGINYGYTF

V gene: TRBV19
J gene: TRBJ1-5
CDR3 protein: CASSISGGAGVTQHF

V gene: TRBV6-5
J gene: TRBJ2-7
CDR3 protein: CASSFNPDAAYEQYF

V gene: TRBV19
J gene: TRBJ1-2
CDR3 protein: CASSIVPTNYGYTF

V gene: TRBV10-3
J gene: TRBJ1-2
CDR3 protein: CAISESGTNYGYTF

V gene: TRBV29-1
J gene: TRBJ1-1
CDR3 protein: CSVGTEAFF

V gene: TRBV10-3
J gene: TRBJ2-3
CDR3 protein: CAISSTDTQYF

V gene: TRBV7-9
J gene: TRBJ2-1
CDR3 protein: CASSTSGGARNEQFF

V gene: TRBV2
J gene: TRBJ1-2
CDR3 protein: CASSVRGWWGYTF

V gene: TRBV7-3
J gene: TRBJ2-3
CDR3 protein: CASSPIRGAGSDTQYF

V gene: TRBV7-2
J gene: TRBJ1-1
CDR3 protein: CASSLEREAEAFF

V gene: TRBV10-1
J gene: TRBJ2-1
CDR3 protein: CAISDVVAGGGDEQFF

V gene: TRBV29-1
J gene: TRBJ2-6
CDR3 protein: CSVEDPQAMPQLSGANVLTF

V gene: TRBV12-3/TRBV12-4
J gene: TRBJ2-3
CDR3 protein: CASSLAVGAEGYTDTQYF

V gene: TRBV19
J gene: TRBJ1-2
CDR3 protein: CASSIEGTGELAYTF

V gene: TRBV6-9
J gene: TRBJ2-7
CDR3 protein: CASSYTTRF

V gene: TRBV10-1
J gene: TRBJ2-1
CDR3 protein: CANYHRNEQFF

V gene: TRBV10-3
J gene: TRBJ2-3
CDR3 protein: CAIRTGTGGKTDTQYF

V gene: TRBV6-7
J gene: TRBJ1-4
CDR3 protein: CVSSYVTGSTEKLLF

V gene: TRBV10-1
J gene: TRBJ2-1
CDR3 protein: CAAGAGPFYNEQFF

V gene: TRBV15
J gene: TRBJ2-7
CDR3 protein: CATSLYSYEQYF

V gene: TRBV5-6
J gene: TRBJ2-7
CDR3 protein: CASSTRTSGNYEQYF

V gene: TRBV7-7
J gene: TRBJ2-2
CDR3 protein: CASSLTAGVMAGELFF

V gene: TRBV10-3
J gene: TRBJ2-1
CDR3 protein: CAIRGLAGGGEQFF

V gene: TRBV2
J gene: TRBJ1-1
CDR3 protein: CASSEYAYPGTEAFF